A selection of T cell receptor beta chains follows, all from one sample in a study of blood T cell repertoires in COVID-19. Method: immunoSEQ multiplex PCR; TCRdb's copy keeps in-frame clones and lacks some. The data hold some 250,000 clones, with roughly four fifths observed a single time. Specimen: peripheral blood. The origin of the receptors is a man in his thirties or forties who had recovered from COVID-19. The CDR3 runs from the conserved cysteine through the conserved F or W. D genes are given only for firm matches. Some rows mark clone size as missing; the rest say once, few, many or name a class of expanded clone.

TRBD2 TRBJ2-5 NA TRBV10-3 CAISDAGTSGQETQYF TGTGCCATCAGTGATGCCGGGACTAGCGGACAAGAGACCCAGTACTTC
TRBD2 TRBJ2-1 NA TRBV7-3 CASSSVGSGVGEQFF TGTGCCAGCAGCTCCGTTGGTAGCGGGGTTGGTGAGCAGTTCTTC
TRBD1 TRBJ1-2 NA TRBV6-2/TRBV6-3 CASSRTGRNYGYTF TGTGCCAGCAGTCGGACAGGGAGGAACTATGGCTACACCTTC
NA TRBJ1-4 NA TRBV28 CASSLDGAYNEKLFF TGTGCCAGCAGTTTAGATGGGGCGTATAATGAAAAACTGTTTTTT
NA TRBJ1-6 NA TRBV19 CASSIGGAGISPLHF TGTGCCAGTAGTATTGGAGGAGCCGGGATTTCACCCCTCCACTTT
NA TRBJ1-1 NA TRBV9 CASSLTTGSTEAFF TGTGCCAGCAGCTTAACCACAGGGAGCACTGAAGCTTTCTTT
TRBD1 TRBJ1-2 NA TRBV19 CASSWGQGDYTF TGTGCCAGTAGCTGGGGACAGGGGGACTACACCTTC
TRBD2 TRBJ2-7 once TRBV7-8 CASSLRTSGGSYEQYF TGTGCCAGCAGCTTGAGGACTAGCGGGGGATCCTACGAGCAGTACTTC
TRBD1 TRBJ1-1 NA TRBV6-5 CASSTGQGGGTEAFF TGTGCCAGCAGTACTGGACAAGGGGGCGGCACTGAAGCTTTCTTT
TRBD1 TRBJ1-6 once TRBV19 CASSEDRNSPLHF TGTGCCAGTAGTGAGGACAGGAATTCACCCCTCCACTTT
TRBD1 TRBJ1-4 NA TRBV6-2/TRBV6-3 CASSYSTGGNEKLFF TGTGCCAGCAGTTACTCAACAGGGGGTAATGAAAAACTGTTTTTT
NA TRBJ1-5 NA TRBV11-2 CASSVDRGQPQHF TGTGCCAGCAGCGTCGACCGGGGGCAGCCCCAGCATTTT
NA TRBJ2-7 NA TRBV6-5 CASRPYYEQYF TGTGCCAGCAGGCCCTATTACGAGCAGTACTTC
NA TRBJ1-6 NA TRBV28 CASTVSLPGSSYNSPLHF TGTGCCAGCACGGTATCCTTGCCGGGAAGCTCCTATAATTCACCCCTCCACTTT
NA TRBJ1-5 NA TRBV5-1 CASSLESGNNQPQHF TGCGCCAGCAGCTTGGAGTCGGGTAACAATCAGCCCCAGCATTTT
TRBD1 TRBJ2-5 NA TRBV10-1 CASSEQGRETQYF TGCGCCAGCAGTGAACAGGGGCGCGAGACCCAGTACTTC
TRBD2 TRBJ2-7 once TRBV20-1 CSASVLPSGEYEQYF TGCAGTGCTAGTGTTTTGCCTAGCGGGGAGTACGAGCAGTACTTC
TRBD2 TRBJ2-1 NA TRBV6-1 CASSVFIAGVYNEQFF TGTGCCAGCAGTGTGTTTATAGCGGGGGTCTACAATGAGCAGTTCTTC
NA TRBJ1-5 once TRBV28 CASSPPEGYSNQPQHF TGTGCCAGCAGTCCCCCCGAGGGCTATAGCAATCAGCCCCAGCATTTT
TRBD1 TRBJ1-6 NA TRBV12-3/TRBV12-4 CASRGQGRSPLHF TGTGCCAGCAGGGGACAGGGCCGTTCACCCCTCCACTTT
NA TRBJ1-4 NA TRBV2 CASSRAPLMRPQEKLFF TGTGCCAGCTCCAGGGCACCCCTAATGCGGCCCCAGGAAAAACTGTTTTTT
TRBD2 TRBJ2-2 NA TRBV7-9 CASSLEAGGRTGELFF TGTGCCAGCAGCTTAGAGGCGGGGGGCCGCACCGGGGAGCTGTTTTTT
TRBD1 TRBJ1-2 NA TRBV5-1 CASSPGQGSGYTF TGCGCCAGCAGCCCAGGACAGGGCAGCGGCTACACCTTC
TRBD1 TRBJ1-6 NA TRBV10-2 CASSESSRGLYNSPLHF TGCGCCAGCAGTGAGTCGAGTAGGGGGCTTTATAATTCACCCCTCCACTTT
NA TRBJ1-1 NA TRBV10-3 CAIRPGHTNTEAFF TGTGCCATCAGGCCGGGACACACGAACACTGAAGCTTTCTTT
NA TRBJ1-5 NA TRBV7-9 CASSLGAYQPQHF TGTGCCAGCAGCTTAGGGGCATATCAGCCCCAGCATTTT
TRBD2 TRBJ2-3 few TRBV18 CASSRAGGGTDTQYF TGTGCCAGCTCACGAGCGGGGGGTGGCACAGATACGCAGTATTTT
TRBD2 TRBJ2-3 NA TRBV6-5 CASSYSDRGGEDTQYF TGTGCCAGCAGTTACTCCGATCGGGGGGGCGAAGATACGCAGTATTTT
NA TRBJ1-3 NA TRBV19 CASLGLAGNTIYF TGTGCCAGCCTGGGGCTAGCTGGAAACACCATATATTTT
NA TRBJ2-5 NA TRBV24-1 CATSDGAQETQYF TGTGCCACCAGTGATGGGGCCCAAGAGACCCAGTACTTC
TRBD2 TRBJ2-3 NA TRBV5-1 CASSATSGGPTSTDTQYF TGCGCCAGCAGCGCGACTAGCGGGGGGCCGACTAGCACAGATACGCAGTATTTT
NA TRBJ2-5 NA TRBV27 CASSLFSLGETQYF TGTGCCAGCAGTTTATTCAGCCTCGGGGAGACCCAGTACTTC
NA TRBJ1-5 once TRBV28 CASSPYRVRRPQHF TGTGCCAGCAGCCCCTACAGGGTAAGGCGGCCCCAGCATTTT
TRBD1 TRBJ2-7 few TRBV5-1 CASGRGQGTDEQYF TGCGCCAGCGGCCGCGGACAGGGAACGGACGAGCAGTACTTC
TRBD2 TRBJ2-7 once TRBV7-2 CASSRTASGSYEQYF TGTGCCAGCAGCCGGACGGCTAGCGGGAGCTACGAGCAGTACTTC
NA TRBJ1-5 NA TRBV4-1 CASSQGQLLDQPQHF TGCGCCAGCAGCCAAGGACAGCTACTTGATCAGCCCCAGCATTTT